The T cell receptor beta chain described here comes from a study of blood T cell repertoires in COVID-19. Study overall: The analysed material was cDNA or gDNA that came from T cells, B-cell-depleted T cells, or PBMCs.

This clone was observed a handful of times. TCRdb keeps only in-frame clones here, not all; method: immunoSEQ multiplex PCR. This table holds roughly 100,000 clones, around 88% found once. This TCR derives from a man between 50 and 59 years old with COVID-19, enrolled during active disease. The sequenced sample was peripheral blood.

The CDR3 nucleotides read TGTGCCAGCAGCGCGCCGCTCGCTGATGGCTACACCTTC. It codes for CASSAPLADGYTF. This chain uses TRBV6-5 with TRBJ1-2; unclear D gene. The germline CDR1 and CDR2 sequences are MNHEY and SVGAGI. The ends were cut back, 6 bases at V and 6 bases at J, with 14 bases in the middle. The CDR3 length is 13 residues.